This TCR beta chain was retrieved from a study of blood T cells in healthy people across ages (dated by TCRdb to between 2014 and 2017). Notes on the research overall: Template switching captured roughly one uniquely barcoded TCR beta cDNA molecule per two T cells in model experiments. Using deep sequencing normalized with unique cDNA molecular identifiers, the study measured how TCR beta repertoire diversity changes with age. Donors were grouped into four age groups: young (average approximately 15 years), middle-aged (over 35), aged (approximately 67) and long-lived (82). Donors of different ages were randomly distributed across sequencing lanes to avoid experimental bias. For two donors (one aged 18 to 29 and one aged 80 or older), the study analyzed two additional independent replicas of 1 million unique cDNA reads from the same blood draw.

Donors were under 40 systemically healthy Caucasian individuals from Russia aged roughly 6 to 100 years. About 10 milliliters of peripheral blood were drawn from each donor into EDTA-treated Vacutainer tubes. Ficoll-Paque density-gradient centrifugation was used to isolate PBMCs, with at least 6 million per sample. Total RNA, at least 5 micrograms per sample, was extracted from PBMCs with Trizol reagent. Naive CD45RAhigh/CD27high T cell percentages were measured by flow cytometry on a PBMC aliquot from every donor. With regard to this clonotype: It has no known antigen specificity. Base qualities were left out, and no much larger clone turns up one base away.

What the authors observed across the whole study: As age increased, observed TCR beta diversity per million T cells dropped in a roughly linear way, and a significant reduction was already evident by age 40. Estimates of total diversity based on one million sequenced T cells were considered lower bounds and underestimates. Bulk unsorted PBMC profiling prevented conclusive comparison of naive and antigen-experienced compartments. Donor CMV infection status was unknown, potentially confounding age-related changes in expanded clonotypes. Compared with the aged group, the long-lived group had more naive CD4+ T cells, fewer expanded clones and increased TCR diversity, suggesting age selection. A strong correlation was found between observed TCR beta diversity and the percentage of naive T cells measured by flow cytometry.

The germline V gene (reference sequence) sets CDR1 to LGHDT and CDR2 to YNNKEL. Germline trimming: 3 bases from V, 5 bases from J; junction bases outside gene matches: 11. The CDR3 runs 16 amino acids, cysteine and phenylalanine included. This entry keeps only the CDR3 DNA: 48 bases, framed from base 1. Library construction relied on 5' RACE. Sequencing used an Illumina HiSeq 2500. A second roughly 7 to 11 cycle PCR used a sample-barcoded 5' primer and a J-beta primer mix. Each TCR beta cDNA molecule received a unique molecular identifier from a template-switch 5' adaptor carrying 12 random nucleotides. Each sample yielded at least 3 million CDR3-containing paired-end reads. The Mint cDNA synthesis kit, primed by a TRBC-specific oligonucleotide, was used to synthesize first-strand cDNA from all RNA. Following uracil-DNA glycosylase treatment, all cDNA underwent a first 18-cycle PCR with the universal primers M1SS and BC2_uni_R. In the original analysis: Normalization of each sample was performed by random selection of 1 million high-quality reads, each carrying a distinct molecular identifier. Reads with shared molecular identifiers were discarded instead of being binned into consensus sequences. MiTCR, with a Q25 quality threshold and the strictest error-elimination algorithm, was used for CDR3 identification, clonotype clustering and error correction. A nonparametric unseen species model using Euler transformation provided a lower-bound estimate of total TCR beta diversity. The public reads were quality trimmed at Q25 with fastp and then assembled into clones with MiXCR by TCRdb, keeping productive beta chains. Every CDR3 protein is listed once, alongside the most common genes and DNA of its rows. TCRdb's processing, not the authors' own work, is the source of the V and J calls. The sample has approximately 790,000 distinct CDR3 sequences on record, around 68% of them singletons. The ten largest account for 28% of the sample.

This TCR was sampled from a man in his thirties or forties in good health. In this chain, TRBV3-1 is recombined with TRBJ2-7; TRBD2 aligns with 9 central bases. Material for sequencing was blood. The DNA sequence is given as TGTGCCAGCAGCCAGAGAATAGCGGGAGCTCTCGACGAGCAGTACTTC. This translates into CASSQRIAGALDEQYF.